These 25 T cell receptor beta chains were all obtained from the same sample, sequenced in a study of blood T cells in healthy people across ages. A sample-barcoded 5' primer and a J-beta primer mix were used in a second PCR of roughly 6 to 11 cycles. MiXCR, run by TCRdb on the 5' RACE reads, gives a single entry per CDR3 protein. The sample has 1.5 million to 2 million distinct CDR3 sequences, roughly 30% seen once. Specimen: blood. The receptors here all came from a young woman in good health.

This clonotype appeared a few times. This chain connects TRBV15 to TRBJ2-3, with D perhaps TRBD1 or TRBD2 (5 bases each). Trimming removed 5 bases from V and 4 bases from J, with 10 bases in between. This CDR3 region has 13 residues. Germline CDR1 and CDR2: LNHNV and YYDKDF (reference sequence). CDR3 sequence reads: CATSAGTADTQYF. As DNA, the CDR3 is TGTGCCACCAGCGCAGGGACCGCAGATACGCAGTATTTT.

CDR3 loop: CASSFNPRILAVNEQFF. The DNA of the CDR3 is TGTGCCAGCAGTTTTAACCCCCGGATACTCGCAGTCAATGAGCAGTTCTTC. The V and J genes are TRBV28 and TRBJ2-1; D is ambiguous. The CDR3 has 17 amino acids. With 3 bases removed from V and 6 bases from J, the gap between germline ends came to 21 bases. Per the germline V gene, CDR1 is MDHEN and CDR2 is SYDVKM.

The chain employs TRBV7-6 and TRBJ2-7, with TRBD2 matching 8 bases. The CDR3 runs to 16 residues. J gave up 7 bases and V 5 bases, and 16 bases lay outside the gene matches. Germline CDR1 reads SGHVS; CDR2 reads FNYEAQ. This CDR3 is CASSEGRGGAYNEQYF. The CDR3 coding sequence is TGTGCCAGCAGCGAGGGACGGGGGGGGGCTTACAATGAGCAGTACTTC.

This chain connects TRBV20-1 to TRBJ2-1; a possible D gene is TRBD2 (7 bases). V was cut by 1 base and J by 9 bases, with 19 bases left in between. Germline CDR1 and CDR2: DFQATT and SNEGSKA (reference sequence). The CDR3 loop spans 15 amino acids. For the CDR3, the DNA is TGCAGTGCTAGAGTCCAGGGGCTAGTAGCGGGTGAGCAGTTCTTC. Translating gives CSARVQGLVAGEQFF.

The chain uses TRBV27 and TRBJ2-7; TRBD2 matches at 15 bases. The CDR3 sequence is 17 residues long. From germline, CDR1 is MNHEY and CDR2 SMNVEV (reference sequence). V was clipped by 6 bases and J by 0 bases; unmatched bases: 6. The CDR3 DNA reads as TGTGCCAGCAGAGCCGGGACTAGCGGGGGGTACTCCTACGAGCAGTACTTC. This translates into CASRAGTSGGYSYEQYF.

CDR3 coding DNA: TGCGCCAGCAGCCAAGATGGGAGCAGGGAGGATCCCCTCTATGGCTACACCTTC. Translated, it gives CASSQDGSREDPLYGYTF. The rearrangement links TRBV4-1 to TRBJ1-2, with a weak D call TRBD1 (5 bases). This CDR3 comprises 18 residues. CDR1 and CDR2 (germline): MGHRA, YSYEKL. V lost 0 bases and J lost 4, with 21 bases in between.

The gene calls are TRBV10-3 and TRBJ2-3; a weak D match, TRBD1 (6 bases). The germline V gene encodes CDR1 ENHRY and CDR2 SYGVKD. V was clipped by 8 bases and J by 0 bases, with 9 bases between them. This CDR3 region has 13 residues. The CDR3 is CAIAGQSTDTQYF. The CDR3, as DNA: TGTGCCATCGCCGGACAGAGCACAGATACGCAGTATTTT.

Only a few counts were recorded for this clonotype. V and J are TRBV5-1 and TRBJ2-6; 7 bases match TRBD1. The CDR3 length is 17 residues. Germline-derived CDR1 and CDR2 are SGHRS and YFSETQ. Unmatched junction bases numbered 9, after V lost 4 bases and J lost 2 bases. In DNA form, the CDR3 reads TGCGCCAGCAGCCAACAACAGGGGATAACTGGGGCCAACGTCCTGACTTTC. This translates into CASSQQQGITGANVLTF. Full variable domain (missing parts from reference TRBV5-1 and TRBJ2-6): KAGVTQTPRYLIKTRGQQVTLSCSPISGHRSVSWYQQTPGQGLQFLFEYFSETQRNKGNFPGRFSGRQFSNSRSEMNVSTLELGDSALYLCASSQQQGITGANVLTFGAGSRLTVL.

Only a few counts were recorded for this clonotype. The V call is TRBV10-2, the J call TRBJ2-3, with unresolved D. V dropped 4 bases and J dropped 5 bases, with 19 bases sitting between them. The CDR3 covers 16 residues. CDR1 WSHSY and CDR2 SAAADI come from the germline V gene. DNA for the CDR3: TGCGCCAGCAGTGGGGTGGCGGCAGGCCGTGGAGATACGCAGTATTTT. Translating gives CASSGVAAGRGDTQYF.

This sequence joins TRBV7-9 and TRBJ1-1; 9 bases map to TRBD1. The CDR3 is made up of 15 amino acids. V was clipped by 7 bases and J by 1 base; unmatched bases: 7. Germline CDR1 is SEHNR and CDR2 is FQNEAQ (reference sequence). The CDR3 reads CASNQQGASNTEAFF. In nucleotides, the CDR3 is TGTGCCAGCAACCAACAGGGGGCATCGAACACTGAAGCTTTCTTT.

This chain connects TRBV12-3 or TRBV12-4 to TRBJ1-2; D is uncertain. This CDR3 comprises 14 residues. V shed 6 bases and J shed 5 bases, with 16 bases lying between them. The CDR3 DNA sequence: TGTGCCAGCAGCCAAAGCAGGACGGGTTATGGCTACACCTTC. Translated, it gives CASSQSRTGYGYTF.

The chain carries TRBV19 and TRBJ1-5, with D maybe TRBD1 (5 bases). This CDR3 has 13 amino acids. The V end was cut by 10 bases, the J end by 5 bases, with 15 bases between. Germline values: CDR1 LNHDA, CDR2 SQIVND (reference sequence). CDR3 amino acids: CAIAEGLHQPQHF. Written as DNA, the CDR3 is TGTGCCATCGCTGAGGGGCTGCATCAGCCCCAGCATTTT.

The J gene is TRBJ1-1, the V gene TRBV5-1; unclear D gene. CDR3 length: 13 residues. Germline values: CDR1 SGHRS, CDR2 YFSETQ. Trimming took 2 bases from V and 7 from J, leaving 12 bases between them. CDR3 region: CASSFASTREAFF. Written as DNA, the CDR3 is TGCGCCAGCAGCTTTGCCTCGACCCGTGAAGCTTTCTTT.

This clonotype has only a few counts. This chain connects TRBV7-9 to TRBJ2-2; 7 nucleotides agree with TRBD2. Germline-derived CDR1 and CDR2 are SEHNR and FQNEAQ (reference sequence). Trimming took 1 base from V and 4 from J; bases not matched to a gene: 3. The CDR3 totals 15 residues. Here the CDR3 reads CASSLGLAFTGELFF. The CDR3 DNA sequence: TGTGCCAGCAGCTTAGGACTAGCTTTCACCGGGGAGCTGTTTTTT.

This chain connects TRBV9 to TRBJ1-1; no reliable D call. Germline assignment: CDR1 SGDLS and CDR2 YYNGEE. Trimming stripped 0 bases from V and 0 bases from J, with 6 bases between. There are 14 residues in the CDR3. In nucleotides, the CDR3 is TGTGCCAGCAGCGTAGAAGTTATGAACACTGAAGCTTTCTTT. Its protein product is CASSVEVMNTEAFF.

The V and J genes are TRBV4-1 and TRBJ1-1; 9 nucleotides line up with TRBD1. The V and J ends lost 0 bases and 4 bases, in that order; junction bases with no gene match: 3. The CDR3 loop spans 15 amino acids. Germline V gene sequence: CDR1 MGHRA, CDR2 YSYEKL. CDR3 sequence: CASSQEGTGSTEAFF. The CDR3 DNA reads TGCGCCAGCAGCCAAGAAGGGACAGGGTCCACTGAAGCTTTCTTT.

This clonotype was seen just once. The genes are TRBV12-3 or TRBV12-4 and TRBJ2-3, with D perhaps TRBD2 (5 bases). Trimming left V 8 bases short and J 2 bases short, with 14 bases between. The CDR3 extends over 14 amino acids. As DNA, the CDR3 is TGTGCCAGCTGCACGGGGTCTAACACAGATACGCAGTATTTT. Translated, it gives CASCTGSNTDTQYF.

As concerns this clonotype: The CDR3 does not close with the conserved phenylalanine or tryptophan, likely indicating a read error. This rearrangement joins TRBV20-1 to TRBJ2-5; maybe TRBD2 (6 bases). The DNA end favors TRBJ2-7, so the J call may be wrong. The CDR3 loop spans 12 amino acids. Germline V lookup: CDR1 DFQATT, CDR2 SNEGSKA (reference sequence). CDR3 sequence reads: CSAKRREYEQYC. The CDR3 nucleotides read TGCAGTGCTAAGCGGAGGGAGTACGAGCAGTACTGC.

The CDR3 region has the DNA TGTGCCAGCAGCTTAGATATCCCGAAAACCTACGAGCAGTACTTC. This gives the protein CASSLDIPKTYEQYF. This rearrangement joins TRBV11-2 to TRBJ2-7; D is unresolved. Trimming took 0 bases from V and 2 from J, leaving 11 bases between them. Germline CDR1 reads SGHAT; CDR2 reads FQNNGV. The CDR3 extends over 15 amino acids.

This clonotype was picked up a small number of times. The chain uses TRBV5-1 and TRBJ2-7; 8 nucleotides align to TRBD2. Germline V gene lookup returns CDR1 SGHRS and CDR2 YFSETQ. V shed 0 bases, J shed 6 bases, and the junction held 8 bases outside the gene matches. The CDR3 is 15 amino acids. CDR3 in DNA: TGCGCCAGCAGCTTGGCAAGCGGGAGAGGGGCCGAGCAGTACTTC. Protein: CASSLASGRGAEQYF.

The table lists this clonotype with many counts. This sequence joins TRBV7-9 and TRBJ1-2; weak D call: TRBD1 (5 bases). The CDR3 loop spans 13 amino acids. Deletions cut 1 base from V and 8 bases from J, with 11 bases between. Germline V CDR1 and CDR2: SEHNR, FQNEAQ (reference sequence). The CDR3: CASSLGEGKGYTF. CDR3 coding DNA: TGTGCCAGCAGCTTAGGGGAGGGGAAGGGCTACACCTTC.

This clonotype showed up just a few times. CDR3 bases: TGCGCCAGCAGCCAACTGGGACTAGCGGAAGAGACCCAGTACTTC. It is translated as CASSQLGLAEETQYF. This sequence joins TRBV4-1 and TRBJ2-5; TRBD2 matches 11 bases. Per the germline V gene, CDR1 is MGHRA and CDR2 is YSYEKL. V lost 2 bases, J lost 3 bases, and 2 bases stayed unmatched. This CDR3 region has 15 residues.

This clonotype was found many times. V usage is TRBV11-2 and J usage is TRBJ2-3; either TRBD1 or TRBD2 may fit D (5 bases each). Trimming removed 2 bases from V and 2 bases from J, with 11 bases in between. Per germline, CDR1 SGHAT and CDR2 FQNNGV. This CDR3 comprises 15 residues. The CDR3 sequence is CASSLFGTDTDTQYF. Here the CDR3 DNA reads TGTGCCAGCAGCTTATTTGGGACGGACACAGATACGCAGTATTTT.

The sample holds a few counts of this clonotype. V usage is TRBV5-6 and J usage is TRBJ1-2; maybe TRBD1 (5 bases). The V and J ends lost 4 bases and 8 bases respectively, with 15 bases between them. Germline CDR1 and CDR2: SGHDT and YYEEEE. The CDR3 loop spans 13 amino acids. The CDR3 is CASSPRRGGGYTF. The CDR3 nucleotides read TGTGCCAGCAGCCCCCGGAGGGGTGGGGGCTACACCTTC.

This chain links TRBV4-1 with TRBJ2-4, with no clear D. Germline-derived CDR1 and CDR2 are MGHRA and YSYEKL. The length of the CDR3 is 12 residues. The V end was cut by 5 bases, the J end by 9 bases, with 11 bases between. The CDR3 bases are TGCGCCAGCAGCTCGAAGATGGGCATTCAGTACTTC. Residues: CASSSKMGIQYF.